Shown below are 32 T cell receptor beta chains from a single sample sequenced in a study of regulatory T cells in long-lasting Graves disease. Building of the TCR beta libraries involved iRepertoire HTBI primers and Arm-PCR of CDR3 regions. Via MiXCR, TCRdb re-called the multiplex PCR reads, giving one row per CDR3 protein. Found here are over 350,000 distinct CDR3 sequences, around 15% of them singletons; the top ten hold approximately 19%. Time point in this sample: newly diagnosed GD, antithyroid drugs for less than 3 months. Construction of the TCR library relied on RNA isolated from PBMCs. The same data also went into a second study, on T cells in Graves' hyperthyroidism and ophthalmopathy.

Sequences were derived from peripheral blood mononuclear cells (PBMCs), sampled at new diagnosis, from a patient treated with antithyroid drugs. All receptors come from a woman in her forties or fifties with Graves disease.

This clonotype was seen many times. The J gene is TRBJ2-2, the V gene TRBV20-1, with 9 bases identical to TRBD2. The CDR3 extends over 15 amino acids. Germline values: CDR1 DFQATT, CDR2 SNEGSKA (reference sequence). Losses at the gene ends were 5 bases for V and 0 bases for J; bases not matched to a gene: 4. CDR3 bases: TGCAGTGCTCAGACTAGCGGCACGAACACCGGGGAGCTGTTTTTT. Amino acids: CSAQTSGTNTGELFF.

To note about this clonotype: This clone may be a read error of a much larger clone one base away. The rearrangement joins TRBV18 to TRBJ2-1, with TRBD1 as a possible D gene (5 bases). Germline CDR1 KGHSH, CDR2 LQKENI. The CDR3 sequence is 15 residues long. The CDR3 DNA reads TGTGCCAGCTCACAACCCCTACAGGAGTACAAAGAGCAGTTCTTC. This codes for CASSQPLQEYKEQFF.

This clonotype was found many times. This chain joins TRBV9 and TRBJ2-5; 7 nucleotides line up with TRBD1. Germline V lookup: CDR1 SGDLS, CDR2 YYNGEE. CDR3 length: 15 amino acids. The J segment lost 5 bases and the V segment lost 4 bases, leaving 11 bases of the junction unmatched. The CDR3 loop reads CASSRLTGFLETQYF. The CDR3 nucleotides are TGTGCCAGCAGCCGGTTGACAGGGTTTTTGGAGACCCAGTACTTC.

The genes are TRBV12-3 or TRBV12-4 and TRBJ2-1; no definite D call. The CDR3 consists of 13 residues. V lost 6 bases, J lost 9 bases, and 15 bases lay in between. The DNA for the CDR3 is TGTGCCAGCAGCCCCGACGAGGATAGTGAGCAGTTCTTC. Translation: CASSPDEDSEQFF.

This clonotype occurred a few times. The genes are TRBV19 and TRBJ1-5; unclear D gene. The germline V gene encodes CDR1 LNHDA and CDR2 SQIVND (reference sequence). V was shortened by 0 bases and J by 0 bases, with 6 bases between the two germline ends. The CDR3 sequence is 15 residues long. CDR3 loop: CASSIDRGSNQPQHF. The CDR3 coding sequence is TGTGCCAGTAGTATAGATCGAGGTAGCAATCAGCCCCAGCATTTT.

This clonotype was counted ten times or more. The J gene is TRBJ2-3, the V gene TRBV19; 7 bases fit TRBD2. Germline-derived CDR1 and CDR2 are LNHDA and SQIVND (reference sequence). V trimming: 4 bases; J trimming: 0 bases; junction bases outside the gene matches: 7. The CDR3 covers 16 residues. Here the CDR3 reads CASSRLAGISTDTQYF. CDR3 nucleotides: TGTGCCAGTAGTAGATTAGCGGGCATCAGCACAGATACGCAGTATTTT.

This clonotype has at least ten counts. Its ends do not fully match the called genes, so a read error is possible. The rearrangement uses TRBV4-1 and TRBJ2-7, with D perhaps TRBD1 (6 bases). Germline V gene sequence: CDR1 MGHRA, CDR2 YSYEKL. The CDR3 runs 15 residues. The CDR3 nucleotides read TGTGCCAGCAGCCAAGGGGGTTCAGATGCCTACGAGCAGTACTTC. Translation: CASSQGGSDAYEQYF.

This clonotype has ten or more counts. The chain joins TRBV6-1 to TRBJ1-1; 7 bases align to TRBD1. Per the germline V gene, CDR1 is MNHNS and CDR2 is SASEGT. The V gene end was trimmed by 7 bases and the J gene end by 5 bases; junction bases not matched to a gene: 16. There are 16 residues in the CDR3. CDR3 protein: CASTLITGTAKTEAFF. In DNA form, the CDR3 reads TGTGCCAGCACCCTAATCACCGGGACAGCAAAGACTGAAGCTTTCTTT.

CDR3 region: CASSIASRQPQHF. The CDR3 region has the DNA TGTGCCAGTAGTATAGCATCTCGGCAGCCCCAGCATTTT. V and J are TRBV19 and TRBJ1-5; D gene ambiguous. CDR1 is LNHDA and CDR2 is SQIVND in the germline V gene (reference sequence). The CDR3 sequence is 13 residues long. V lost 1 base and J 7 bases, leaving 8 bases between the germline ends.

This clonotype occurred many times. J is TRBJ2-1 and V is TRBV27, with a weak D call TRBD1 (6 bases). Germline CDR1 and CDR2: MNHEY and SMNVEV (reference sequence). CDR3 size: 14 residues. Between the trimmed V and J ends, which lost 6 bases and 0 bases, there was a span of 9 bases. Written as DNA, the CDR3 is TGTGCCAGCAGCGCGGACAGCTCCTACAATGAGCAGTTCTTC. Its protein is CASSADSSYNEQFF.

This clonotype was seen a handful of times. J is TRBJ2-1 and V is TRBV14, with 8 nucleotides matching TRBD1. The CDR3 consists of 15 residues. CDR1 and CDR2 (germline): SGHDN, FVKESK. The V segment lost 4 bases and the J segment 3 bases; nucleotides outside the gene matches: 5. CDR3 sequence reads: CASSRDRGNYNEQFF. CDR3 coding DNA: TGTGCCAGCAGCCGCGACAGGGGCAACTACAATGAGCAGTTCTTC.

As for this clonotype: It may be a read error: a sequence one base away is much more abundant. The chain is built from TRBV28 and TRBJ2-3; no firm D call. The J call may be faulty, since TRBJ1-5 better matches the DNA end. The length of the CDR3 is 14 residues. The V gene's germline CDR1 is MDHEN and CDR2 SYDVKM. CDR3 in DNA: TGTGCCAGCAGTTTCCCGACTAGCACAGATACGCAGCATTTT. This encodes CASSFPTSTDTQHF.

The sample holds a few counts of this clonotype. One base away lies a much larger clone, so this may be a sequencing read error. This chain uses TRBV2 with TRBJ2-4; no reliable D call. Germline assignment: CDR1 SNHLY and CDR2 FYNNEI. This CDR3 region has 16 residues. Trimming pared 4 bases from V and 3 bases from J, leaving 16 bases between. In DNA, the CDR3 is TGTGCCAGCAGTGCTTGGGCAGTCTTAGTCAAAAACATTCAGTACTTC. Its protein product is CASSAWAVLVKNIQYF.

V is TRBV7-3 and J is TRBJ2-3; D uncertain. The CDR3 consists of 15 residues. Per the germline V gene, CDR1 is SGHTA and CDR2 is FQGTGA. The V gene lost 1 base and the J gene lost 3 bases, with 11 bases spanning the gap. The CDR3: CASSLRATRTDTQYF. The CDR3 region has the DNA TGTGCCAGCAGCTTAAGAGCTACCCGAACAGATACGCAGTATTTT.

The CDR3 DNA reads as TGTGCCAGCTCACCTCCTTCTACGGGAGATACGCAGTATTTT. This encodes CASSPPSTGDTQYF. The V gene is TRBV18, the J gene TRBJ2-3; D unresolved. V lost 3 bases and J 5 bases, leaving 12 bases between the germline ends. The CDR3 covers 14 residues. CDR1 is KGHSH and CDR2 is LQKENI in the germline V gene. The full variable domain, in which reference TRBV18 and TRBJ2-3 provide the parts outside the CDR3, is NAGVMQNPRHLVRRRGQEARLRCSPMKGHSHVYWYRQLPEEGLKFMVYLQKENIIDESGMPKERFSAEFPKEGPSILRIQQVVRGDSAAYFCASSPPSTGDTQYFGPGTRLTVL.

CDR3 in DNA: TGTGCCAGCAGGGGATACAGGGGGCAGAGCAATCAGCCCCAGCATTTT. It is translated as CASRGYRGQSNQPQHF. The chain links TRBV2 to TRBJ1-5, with 9 bases aligning to TRBD1. Germline V gene data show CDR1 as SNHLY and CDR2 as FYNNEI. V lost 6 bases and J lost 1; bases outside the gene matches: 7. The length of the CDR3 is 16 residues.

This clonotype was detected a few times. The V call is TRBV2, the J call TRBJ1-1; 11 bases are a match to TRBD1. The CDR3 spans 14 residues. CDR1 is SNHLY and CDR2 is FYNNEI in the germline V gene. Losses at the gene ends were 6 bases for V and 6 bases for J; bases not matched to a gene: 6. CDR3 amino acids: CASSKDRGHAEAFF. The CDR3 DNA is TGTGCCAGCAGCAAGGACAGGGGGCACGCTGAAGCTTTCTTT.

Remarks on this clonotype: One end of the junction is discordant with germline, which a read error may explain. The chain joins TRBV5-6 to TRBJ1-1; D is unclear. The CDR3 has 14 amino acids. From germline, CDR1 is SGHDT and CDR2 YYEEEE. The CDR3 DNA reads as TGTGCCAGCAGCTTGGTACCTGTGAACACTGTAGCTTTCTTT. Protein product: CASSLVPVNTVAFF.

Ten or more counts support this clonotype. The rearrangement links TRBV7-9 to TRBJ2-1, with TRBD1 identical over 8 bases. The CDR3 contains 16 residues. The V gene's germline CDR1 is SEHNR and CDR2 FQNEAQ (reference sequence). Trimming removed 5 bases from V and 3 bases from J; junction bases left unmatched: 9. The DNA for the CDR3 is TGTGCCAGCAGCCCTACCCCGGGACAGGTCTACAATGAGCAGTTCTTC. Its translation is CASSPTPGQVYNEQFF.

The J gene is TRBJ2-1, the V gene TRBV7-9; 7 positions agree with TRBD2. There are 17 residues in the CDR3. CDR1 and CDR2 (germline): SEHNR, FQNEAQ (reference sequence). Trimming took 7 bases from V and 0 from J; bases not matched to a gene: 12. In DNA, the CDR3 is TGTGCCAGCATCACCCCCCCGCGCGGGAGCTCCTACAATGAGCAGTTCTTC. Its translation is CASITPPRGSSYNEQFF.

Ten or more counts support this clonotype. The chain is built from TRBV28 and TRBJ2-4; 14 bases fit TRBD2. The CDR3 has 19 amino acids. Germline V CDR1 and CDR2: MDHEN, SYDVKM. J gave up 3 bases and V 1 base, and 8 bases lay outside the gene matches. The DNA of the CDR3 is TGTGCCAGCAGTTTATCCGGGACTAGCGGGAGTGTGGGCAAAAACATTCAGTACTTC. Its translation: CASSLSGTSGSVGKNIQYF.

This clonotype was observed at least ten times. The chain recombines TRBV7-2 with TRBJ2-3; the D is unclear. CDR3 length: 11 residues. V lost 5 bases and J 6 bases, leaving 6 bases between the germline ends. Germline V gene sequence: CDR1 SGHTA, CDR2 FQGNSA. The CDR3 here is CASSRLDTQYF. Written as DNA, the CDR3 is TGTGCCAGCAGCAGGTTGGATACGCAGTATTTT.

Regarding this clonotype: A much larger clone differs from this one at a single base, so this may be a read error. This sequence joins TRBV5-6 and TRBJ2-7; 11 bases align to TRBD2. Germline V CDR1 and CDR2: SGHDT, YYEEEE. CDR3 length: 15 amino acids. CDR3 loop: CTSRRTSGPSYEQYF. The DNA of the CDR3 is TGTACCAGCAGGCGGACTAGCGGGCCGTCCTACGAGCAGTACTTC.

A few counts support this clonotype. The V call is TRBV4-1, the J call TRBJ2-1; TRBD1 might be the D (6 bases). V was clipped by 4 bases and J by 0 bases, with 10 bases between them. The germline V gene has CDR1 MGHRA and CDR2 YSYEKL. The CDR3 is 15 residues long. CDR3 in DNA: TGCGCCAGCAGCCCCCGGGACAACTCCTACAATGAGCAGTTCTTC. Its protein is CASSPRDNSYNEQFF.

This clonotype was recorded many times. V gene TRBV6-1 combines with J gene TRBJ1-5; TRBD1 aligns across 10 bases. CDR1 is MNHNS, CDR2 SASEGT, per germline. J gave up 4 bases and V 8 bases, and 5 bases lay outside the gene matches. CDR3 size: 14 residues. CDR3 nucleotide sequence: TGTGCCAGCGGACAGGGGGGAGGAAATCAGCCCCAGCATTTT. Translated: CASGQGGGNQPQHF.

This sequence joins TRBV5-1 and TRBJ2-3, with 14 bases identical to TRBD2. CDR1 and CDR2 from the germline V gene are SGHRS and YFSETQ. J was trimmed by 5 bases and V by 3 bases; bases with no gene match: 11. The CDR3 length is 18 residues. CDR3 amino acids: CASSSEPGLAGAGDTQYF. DNA for the CDR3: TGCGCCAGCAGCTCGGAACCGGGACTAGCGGGAGCGGGAGATACGCAGTATTTT.

This clonotype has only a few counts. The germline gene is not matched at one end of the junction; a read error may be the cause. This chain uses TRBV18 with TRBJ1-1, with D possibly being TRBD1 (6 bases). Germline-derived CDR1 and CDR2 are KGHSH and LQKENI. The CDR3 runs 14 residues. The CDR3 bases are TGTGCCGGCTCACCACAGGGCATGAACACTGAAGCTTTCTTT. This gives the protein CAGSPQGMNTEAFF.

V usage is TRBV9 and J usage is TRBJ1-1, with D uncertain. V shed 0 bases and J shed 1 base, with 13 bases lying between them. Germline loops: CDR1 SGDLS, CDR2 YYNGEE. CDR3 length equals 16 residues. In DNA form, the CDR3 reads TGTGCCAGCAGCGTAGGGGCCGTGACGGGGAACACTGAAGCTTTCTTT. The encoded protein is CASSVGAVTGNTEAFF.

The CDR3 DNA reads TGCGCCAGCAGCTTTTTTAGCGGGAGCGTTACAGATACGCAGTATTTT. It translates to CASSFFSGSVTDTQYF. The chain uses TRBV5-1 and TRBJ2-3; 9 nucleotides match TRBD2. Per the germline V gene, CDR1 is SGHRS and CDR2 is YFSETQ. The CDR3 sequence is 16 residues long. The trim removed 2 bases at V and 3 bases at J, leaving 7 bases unmatched.

The rearrangement uses TRBV6-1 and TRBJ2-1; D gene unclear. The germline CDR1 and CDR2 sequences are MNHNS and SASEGT. Trimming cost V 2 bases and J 10 bases, with 15 bases left between them. The CDR3 is 14 amino acids. CDR3 amino acids: CASSERSRVGEQFF. The CDR3 DNA reads as TGTGCCAGCAGTGAAAGGTCACGGGTTGGCGAGCAGTTCTTC.

Many counts were recorded for this clonotype. The chain carries TRBV6-9 and TRBJ2-7, with 10 bases that match TRBD1. CDR3 size: 15 residues. V gave up 3 bases and J gave up 5 bases; unmatched junction bases: 7. Germline loops: CDR1 MNHGY, CDR2 SVAAGI. The CDR3 spells CASSYSGTGDHEQYF. The CDR3 bases are TGTGCCAGCAGTTACTCCGGGACAGGGGACCACGAGCAGTACTTC.

The chain carries TRBV28 and TRBJ2-1; possibly TRBD2 for D (6 bases). The CDR3 runs 15 residues. The germline V gene has CDR1 MDHEN and CDR2 SYDVKM. The ends were cut back, 8 bases at V and 3 bases at J, with 17 bases in the middle. DNA for the CDR3: TGTGCCAGCGGGGTGGGGGGTGGTCTCTACAATGAGCAGTTCTTC. Its protein is CASGVGGGLYNEQFF.